This entry concerns a single T cell receptor (beta chain). This record comes from a study of technical replicates of blood from several donors. Profiling relied on immunoSEQ multiplex PCR, and the TCRdb table lists in-frame clones only, not all of them. This table holds under 75,000 clones, about 94% found once. Trimming removed 0 bases from V and 4 bases from J, with 12 bases in between. The CDR3 contains 15 residues. Germline CDR1 and CDR2: WSHSY and SAAADI. The TCR sequence derives from a human donor in good health. Sequenced material: T cells isolated from PBMCs. The rearrangement uses TRBV10-2 and TRBJ1-2; D possibly corresponds to TRBD1 (5 bases). Written as DNA, the CDR3 is TGCGCCAGCAGTGAGTCGACAGACCCGACCTATGGCTACACCTTC. Protein sequence: CASSESTDPTYGYTF.